The next 9 T cell receptor beta chains were all read from a single sample in a study of T-cell reconstitution after alpha-beta-depleted transplantation in children. For TCRbeta, the library was prepared with unique molecular identifiers. One entry per CDR3 protein, called by TCRdb with MiXCR from the PCR reads. Here the sample spans hundreds of thousands of distinct CDR3 sequences, roughly 17% being singletons. Sample: PBMCs from the stem cell graft donor, taken from the stem cell graft. The receptors were gathered from a human donor who donated a stem cell graft to a child with acute myeloid leukemia.

V is TRBV24-1 and J is TRBJ1-4; no reliable D call. Germline V gene lookup returns CDR1 KGHDR and CDR2 SFDVKD. Trimming shortened V by 0 bases and J by 11 bases, and 9 bases separated the two germline ends. The CDR3 loop spans 13 amino acids. CDR3 DNA sequence: TGTGCCACCAGTGATTTGCATTCGGAGAAACTGTTTTTT. Amino acid sequence: CATSDLHSEKLFF.

This clonotype appeared many times. This chain joins TRBV27 and TRBJ1-6; unclear D gene. This CDR3 comprises 14 residues. Germline-derived CDR1 and CDR2 are MNHEY and SMNVEV (reference sequence). The V end was cut by 7 bases, the J end by 6 bases, with 13 bases between. The CDR3, as DNA: TGTGCCAGCACCGAAGACGGGTTTAATTCACCCCTCCACTTT. It codes for CASTEDGFNSPLHF.

This clonotype came up a few times. The chain combines TRBV7-3 with TRBJ2-3; 13 positions agree with TRBD2. The length of the CDR3 is 17 residues. Germline lookup yields CDR1 SGHTA and CDR2 FQGTGA. V was clipped by 4 bases and J by 4 bases; unmatched bases: 8. As DNA, the CDR3 is TGTGCCAGCAGCTCCCGGACTAGCGGGGGCGGGTCAGATACGCAGTATTTT. As protein: CASSSRTSGGGSDTQYF.

This clonotype has only a few counts. The genes are TRBV7-2 and TRBJ1-5; perhaps TRBD1 as D (5 bases). The CDR3 extends over 15 amino acids. V was clipped by 1 base and J by 5 bases, with 12 bases between them. Germline CDR1 is SGHTA and CDR2 is FQGNSA. CDR3 DNA sequence: TGTGCCAGCAGCTTAGGTGGGGGAGGGGATCAGCCCCAGCATTTT. Translation: CASSLGGGGDQPQHF.

This clonotype was detected ten times or more. The gene calls are TRBV6-5 and TRBJ1-1; D gene uncertain. This CDR3 comprises 15 residues. Per the germline V gene, CDR1 is MNHEY and CDR2 is SVGAGI. Trimming shortened V by 0 bases and J by 7 bases, and 15 bases separated the two germline ends. CDR3 sequence (DNA): TGTGCCAGCAGTTACTCCTCGTTAACCTGGGGTGAAGCTTTCTTT. Amino acid sequence: CASSYSSLTWGEAFF.

This clonotype was observed at least ten times. The DNA for the CDR3 is TGTGCCAGCAGCTTAGCCCCTGGGGGTCTCAGGGAGCAGTTCTTC. Amino acids: CASSLAPGGLREQFF. This chain links TRBV7-6 with TRBJ2-1, with D perhaps TRBD1 or TRBD2 (5 bases each). The CDR3 has 15 amino acids. The V gene lost 0 bases and the J gene lost 10 bases, with 16 bases spanning the gap. Germline-derived CDR1 and CDR2 are SGHVS and FNYEAQ.

The rearrangement uses TRBV20-1 and TRBJ1-5, with D tentatively TRBD1 (5 bases). Trimming stripped 0 bases from V and 8 bases from J, with 17 bases between. The CDR3 runs to 15 residues. Germline V gene sequence: CDR1 DFQATT, CDR2 SNEGSKA (reference sequence). CDR3: CSARDRGSSDKPQHF. The CDR3 region has the DNA TGCAGTGCTAGAGATCGGGGGAGCAGCGATAAGCCCCAGCATTTT.

The rearrangement joins TRBV24-1 to TRBJ2-3; 13 bases are a match to TRBD2. CDR1 KGHDR and CDR2 SFDVKD come from the germline V gene. The CDR3 is 17 amino acids. Losses at the gene ends were 4 bases for V and 4 bases for J; bases not matched to a gene: 7. Written as DNA, the CDR3 is TGTGCCACCAGTGACCCCGGGACTAGCGGGGTTTCAGATACGCAGTATTTT. Amino acids: CATSDPGTSGVSDTQYF.

Many counts were recorded for this clonotype. The rearrangement joins TRBV20-1 to TRBJ1-1; possible D gene TRBD1, 5 bases. V was trimmed by 6 bases and J by 0 bases, leaving 20 bases between them. This CDR3 has 16 amino acids. Germline V gene data show CDR1 as DFQATT and CDR2 as SNEGSKA (reference sequence). CDR3 DNA sequence: TGCAGTGCACCAGGTAGGGGTTTACATATGAACACTGAAGCTTTCTTT. Amino acids: CSAPGRGLHMNTEAFF.